Shown below are 10 T cell receptor beta chains from a single sample sequenced in a study of low-dose radiotherapy and immunotherapy resistance in tumors. The time point was: before trial treatment. TRAV- and TRBV-specific primers, spanning alpha and beta chains, primed first-strand cDNA. The authors ran around 18 PCR cycles to amplify TCRs with a constant-region primer and V-primer adapter. TCRdb recomputed calls from the reads with MiXCR, one row per CDR3 protein. The table has tens of thousands of distinct CDR3 sequences, roughly a sixth seen once. The sample consisted of PBMCs, taken before treatment. The receptors were gathered from a male donor with prostate cancer.

The chain combines TRBV6-5 with TRBJ2-3, with D possibly called TRBD1 or TRBD2 (5 bases each). The V end was cut by 5 bases, the J end by 5 bases, with 14 bases between. Germline CDR1 is MNHEY and CDR2 is SVGAGI. CDR3 length equals 14 residues. The chain's CDR3 is CASSPTQGRDTQYF. The CDR3 DNA is TGTGCCAGCAGTCCGACCCAGGGACGAGATACGCAGTATTTT.

This clonotype was recorded many times. The chain combines TRBV19 with TRBJ2-5; tentatively, D is TRBD2 (6 bases). CDR3 size: 13 residues. The germline CDR1 and CDR2 sequences are LNHDA and SQIVND (reference sequence). Trimming stripped 3 bases from V and 9 bases from J, with 14 bases between. This chain's CDR3 is CASSMEEGWAQYF. The CDR3 region has the DNA TGTGCCAGTAGTATGGAGGAGGGGTGGGCCCAGTACTTC.

Here the CDR3 DNA reads TGTGCCAGCAGTGGCGGGGGGGCCTCCTACGAGCAGTACTTC. It is translated as CASSGGGASYEQYF. The V gene is TRBV2, the J gene TRBJ2-7, with 9 bases identical to TRBD2. Unmatched junction bases numbered 1, after V lost 4 bases and J lost 0 bases. The CDR3 runs to 14 residues. Germline V gene lookup returns CDR1 SNHLY and CDR2 FYNNEI.

This clonotype has at least ten counts. The chain links TRBV19 to TRBJ1-2; 7 nucleotides match TRBD1. There are 15 residues in the CDR3. Germline V gene data show CDR1 as LNHDA and CDR2 as SQIVND (reference sequence). With 7 bases clipped from V and 8 bases from J, the junction kept 16 bases outside the gene matches. This CDR3 is CASIGLQGRMRGYTF. CDR3 DNA sequence: TGTGCCAGTATTGGGCTACAGGGGAGAATGCGGGGCTACACCTTC.

The table lists this clonotype with many counts. This rearrangement joins TRBV5-1 to TRBJ1-1, with TRBD1 matching over 9 bases. Losses at the gene ends were 3 bases for V and 3 bases for J; bases not matched to a gene: 3. The CDR3 totals 14 residues. Germline CDR1 and CDR2: SGHRS and YFSETQ. CDR3 sequence: CASSWGQGDTEAFF. The DNA of the CDR3 is TGCGCCAGCAGCTGGGGACAGGGTGACACTGAAGCTTTCTTT.

In this sample, this clonotype turned up many times. The chain links TRBV24-1 to TRBJ2-3, with 8 nucleotides matching TRBD2. Germline CDR1 KGHDR, CDR2 SFDVKD. The V and J ends lost 2 bases and 8 bases, in that order; junction bases with no gene match: 14. The CDR3 totals 17 residues. CDR3 bases: TGTGCCACCAGTGATTCCCAGTCGGGTCCGGGGGGGAGTACGCAGTATTTT. Amino acid sequence: CATSDSQSGPGGSTQYF.

V and J are TRBV4-3 and TRBJ2-3, with 7 positions matching TRBD2. CDR1 is LGHNA and CDR2 is YSLEER in the germline V gene. Trimming at V came to 0 bases and at J to 4 bases, leaving 7 bases not matched to a gene. This CDR3 comprises 16 residues. The CDR3 loop reads CASSQDPSGAADTQYF. The CDR3 region has the DNA TGCGCCAGCAGCCAAGATCCGAGCGGGGCAGCAGATACGCAGTATTTT.

The sample holds many counts of this clonotype. The chain employs TRBV5-5 and TRBJ2-5; 10 bases fit TRBD2. The junction had 10 bases not matched to a gene; V was cut back by 0 bases and J by 5 bases. The CDR3 runs to 17 residues. CDR1 SGHKS and CDR2 YYEKEE come from the germline V gene (reference sequence). This chain's CDR3 is CASSLGLAGPGWETQYF. The DNA of the CDR3 is TGTGCCAGCAGCTTGGGACTAGCGGGTCCTGGTTGGGAGACCCAGTACTTC.

The sample holds many counts of this clonotype. This sequence joins TRBV2 and TRBJ2-6; D ambiguous. The CDR3 loop spans 17 amino acids. The V and J ends lost 6 bases and 0 bases respectively, with 15 bases between them. The germline CDR1 and CDR2 sequences are SNHLY and FYNNEI. CDR3 nucleotide sequence: TGTGCCAGCAGCGACCCTCGTAGGGTCTCTGGGGCCAACGTCCTGACTTTC. Translating gives CASSDPRRVSGANVLTF. The full variable domain, with the rest looked up from reference TRBV2 and TRBJ2-6, is EPEVTQTPSHQVTQMGQEVILRCVPISNHLYFYWYRQILGQKVEFLVSFYNNEISEKSEIFDDQFSVERPDGSNFTLKIRSTKLEDSAMYFCASSDPRRVSGANVLTFGAGSRLTVL.

This clonotype appeared many times. This chain joins TRBV27 and TRBJ2-7; 9 nucleotides match TRBD1. The length of the CDR3 is 13 residues. CDR1 and CDR2 (germline): MNHEY, SMNVEV (reference sequence). The V gene end was trimmed by 5 bases and the J gene end by 2 bases; junction bases not matched to a gene: 1. Here the CDR3 DNA reads TGTGCCAGCAGTCGGACAGGGGCCTACGAGCAGTACTTC. Encoded protein: CASSRTGAYEQYF.